This T cell receptor (beta chain) is drawn from a study of blood T cell repertoires in COVID-19. Study-level background: The cDNA or gDNA used as material had been derived from T cells, B-cell-depleted T cells, or PBMCs.

CDR1 is SGHRS, CDR2 YFSETQ, per germline. This CDR3 has 18 amino acids. V shed 4 bases and J 0 bases; nucleotides not matched to a gene: 11. Some clones are missing from TCRdb's copy, which holds only in-frame ones; the method was immunoSEQ multiplex PCR. Of approximately 68,000 clones in the sample, more than 80% were seen once. The V and J genes are TRBV5-1 and TRBJ1-2, with TRBD1 identical over 11 bases. The sequence derives from a woman aged 80 or over with active or convalescent COVID-19. What was sequenced was peripheral blood. Here the CDR3 reads CASSARDRGSVTNYGYTF. CDR3 bases: TGCGCCAGCAGCGCCCGGGACAGGGGGTCAGTCACTAACTATGGCTACACCTTC.